Sequencing of this T cell receptor beta chain was carried out in a study of T cell repertoires in cytomegalovirus infection. TCRdb independently ran MiXCR on the reads; one entry per CDR3 protein. The sample includes roughly 990,000 distinct CDR3 sequences, under 40% seen only once; the top ten take roughly an eighth. CDR3 size: 11 residues. V was clipped by 8 bases and J by 9 bases; unmatched bases: 4. Germline loops: CDR1 SNHLY, CDR2 FYNNEI. This clonotype occurred a few times. Its antigen is as yet unknown. Sequenced material: cultured CD8+ T cells from PBMCs, taken from culture after CMV antigen stimulation. The chain is built from TRBV2 and TRBJ2-1, with TRBD2 identical over 7 bases. This TCR was recovered from a human donor in good health (CMV status not recorded). Some clones in this sample may be carry-over from other donors' samples. In nucleotides, the CDR3 is TGTGCCAGCCTGACGGGGGGTGAGCAGTTCTTC. It codes for CASLTGGEQFF.